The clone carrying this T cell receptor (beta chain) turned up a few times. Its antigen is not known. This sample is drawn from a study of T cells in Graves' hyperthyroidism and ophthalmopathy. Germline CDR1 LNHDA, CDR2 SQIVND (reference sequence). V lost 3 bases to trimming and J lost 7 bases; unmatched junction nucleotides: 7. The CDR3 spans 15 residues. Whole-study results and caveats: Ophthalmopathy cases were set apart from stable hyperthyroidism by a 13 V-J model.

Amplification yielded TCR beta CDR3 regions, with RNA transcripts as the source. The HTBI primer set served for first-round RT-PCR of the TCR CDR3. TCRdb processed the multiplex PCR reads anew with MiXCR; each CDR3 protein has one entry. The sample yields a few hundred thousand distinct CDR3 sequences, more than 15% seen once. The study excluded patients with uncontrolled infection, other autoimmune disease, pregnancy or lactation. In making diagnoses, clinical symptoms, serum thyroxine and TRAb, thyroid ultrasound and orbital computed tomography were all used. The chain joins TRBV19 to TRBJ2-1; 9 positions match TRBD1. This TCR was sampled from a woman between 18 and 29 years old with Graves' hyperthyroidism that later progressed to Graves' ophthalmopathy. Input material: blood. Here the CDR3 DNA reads TGTGCCAGTAGTATCATTGGGACAGGGCGAAATGAGCAGTTCTTC. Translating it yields CASSIIGTGRNEQFF.